The entry that follows covers one T cell receptor (beta chain) sequence. Its specificity is unknown. The CDR3 length is 16 residues. V was clipped by 6 bases and J by 7 bases; unmatched bases: 11. CDR1 and CDR2 from the germline V gene are SEHNR and FQNEAQ (reference sequence). This entry belongs to a study of cytomegalovirus exposure and HLA in healthy donors. Study-wide findings and caveats: Common viral pathogens seemed to be connected with several of the most significant clusters, according to a later analysis. TCR beta sequences reportedly predicted most subjects' HLA-A and HLA-B alleles accurately. Sequencing likely caused a cluster of highly shared sequence variants.

PCR primers comprised 60 Vbeta and 13 Jbeta primers. In the original processing: The authors later counted about 80 million unique TCR beta chains, some 10 million of them shared. Generated by immunoSEQ multiplex PCR, the TCRdb table keeps only in-frame clones and is missing some. V and J calls plus clone size are reproduced from that table; the DNA served to infer D and trimming. The data show 130,000 to 150,000 clones, roughly 78% seen once. The material sequenced was PBMCs. The receptor was isolated from a female donor in good health and CMV-seronegative. The chain carries TRBV7-9 and TRBJ2-2, with TRBD1 identical over 10 bases. The CDR3 protein is CASRDRDRGWFGELFF. The CDR3 DNA sequence: TGTGCCAGCAGAGACCGGGACAGGGGATGGTTCGGGGAGCTGTTTTTT.